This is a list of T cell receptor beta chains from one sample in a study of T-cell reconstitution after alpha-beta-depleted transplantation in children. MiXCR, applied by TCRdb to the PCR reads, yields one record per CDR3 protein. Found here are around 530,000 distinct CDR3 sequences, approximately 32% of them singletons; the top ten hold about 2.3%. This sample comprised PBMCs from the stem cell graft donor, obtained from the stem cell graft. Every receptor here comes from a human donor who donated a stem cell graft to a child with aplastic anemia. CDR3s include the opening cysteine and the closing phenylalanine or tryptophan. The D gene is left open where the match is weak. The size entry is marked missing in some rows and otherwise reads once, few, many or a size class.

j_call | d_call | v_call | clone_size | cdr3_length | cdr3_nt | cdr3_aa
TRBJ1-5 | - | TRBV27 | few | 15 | TGTGCCAGCAGTTTATGGGGAGGCGGCAATCAGCCCCAGCATTTT | CASSLWGGGNQPQHF
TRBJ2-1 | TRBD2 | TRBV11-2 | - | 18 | TGTGCCAGCAGCTTACTGATCAGGACTAGCGGGAGGGGCAATGAGCAGTTCTTC | CASSLLIRTSGRGNEQFF
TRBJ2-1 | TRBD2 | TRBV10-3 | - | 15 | TGTGCCATCAGTGACCTAGCGGGGAGCTACAATGAGCAGTTCTTC | CAISDLAGSYNEQFF
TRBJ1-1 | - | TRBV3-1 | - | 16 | TGTGCCAGCAGCCGCCGTTTAGGCTCCCGAAACACTGAAGCTTTCTTT | CASSRRLGSRNTEAFF
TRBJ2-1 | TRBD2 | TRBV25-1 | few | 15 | TGTGCCAGCAGTGAATTGGGGACTAGTTTGAATGAGCAGTTCTTC | CASSELGTSLNEQFF
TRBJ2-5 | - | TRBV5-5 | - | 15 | TGTGCCAGCCGCTCCCTCGGGAGATCAGGAGAGACCCAGTACTTC | CASRSLGRSGETQYF
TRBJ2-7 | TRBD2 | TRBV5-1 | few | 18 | TGCGCCAGCAGCTTGGTTCTAGCGGGAGGCCGGGGTTCCTACGAGCAGTACTTC | CASSLVLAGGRGSYEQYF
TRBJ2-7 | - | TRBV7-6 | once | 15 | TGTGCCAGCAGTTTAGGACAGATGCTTTCCTACGAGCAGTACTTC | CASSLGQMLSYEQYF
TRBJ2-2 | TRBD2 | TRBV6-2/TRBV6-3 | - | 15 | TGTGCCAGCAGTCTTAGCGGGAGGCGTTTCGGGGAGCTGTTTTTT | CASSLSGRRFGELFF
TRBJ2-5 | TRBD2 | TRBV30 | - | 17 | TGTGCCTGGAGGACCGGGACTAGTAAATTTTTCTCAGAGACCCAGTACTTC | CAWRTGTSKFFSETQYF
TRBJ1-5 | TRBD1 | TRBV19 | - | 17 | TGTGCCAGTAGTATCGGGGGGACAGGGGATCGCAATCAGCCCCAGCATTTT | CASSIGGTGDRNQPQHF
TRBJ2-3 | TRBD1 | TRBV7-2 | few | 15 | TGTGCCAGCAGCGGGGGCAGGGGGAGCGCAGATACGCAGTATTTT | CASSGGRGSADTQYF
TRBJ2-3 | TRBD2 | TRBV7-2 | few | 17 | TGTGCCAGCAGCTCTCAACTAGCGGGAGGGCCAACCGATACGCAGTATTTT | CASSSQLAGGPTDTQYF
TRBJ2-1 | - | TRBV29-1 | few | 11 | TGCAGCGTCCCCAGGAGCAATGAGCAGTTCTTC | CSVPRSNEQFF
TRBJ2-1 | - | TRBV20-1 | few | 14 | TGCAGTGCTGGTCAGGGGGGCTCCTACAATGAGCAGTTCTTC | CSAGQGGSYNEQFF
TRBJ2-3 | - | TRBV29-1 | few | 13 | TGCAGCGTCCAAGACAGTGCACTAAATACGCAGTATTTT | CSVQDSALNTQYF
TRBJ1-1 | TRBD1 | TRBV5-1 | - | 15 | TGCGCCAGCAGCGGGACAGGGTTCATGAACACTGAAGCTTTCTTT | CASSGTGFMNTEAFF
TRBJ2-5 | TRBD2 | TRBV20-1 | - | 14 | TGCGGTGCACGGGAGCTAGCGGTCCAAGAGACCCAGTACTTC | CGARELAVQETQYF
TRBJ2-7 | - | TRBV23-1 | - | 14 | TGCGCCAGCAGTCTAGTCCCCAGGGGTCACGAGCAGTACTTC | CASSLVPRGHEQYF
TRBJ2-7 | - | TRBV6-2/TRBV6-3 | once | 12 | TGTGCCAGCAGTTACTCGATAATGGAGCAGTACTTC | CASSYSIMEQYF
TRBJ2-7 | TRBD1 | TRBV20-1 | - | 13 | TGCAGTGTTTACCTCCGGGACAGATACGAGCAGTACTTC | CSVYLRDRYEQYF
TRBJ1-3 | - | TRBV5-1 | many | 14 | TGTGCCAGCAGTTTGGGGAGCTCTGGAAACACCATATATTTT | CASSLGSSGNTIYF
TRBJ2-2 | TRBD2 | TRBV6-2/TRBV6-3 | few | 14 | TGTGCCAGCAGTTCCCCAGAGAGCGGGAGGGAGCTGTTTTTT | CASSSPESGRELFF
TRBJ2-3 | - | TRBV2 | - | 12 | TGTGCCAGCAGCCGTATTGCAGATACGCAGTATTTT | CASSRIADTQYF
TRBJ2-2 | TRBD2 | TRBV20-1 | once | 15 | TGCAGTGCTAGAGCTTGGCTAGCGGGGACCGGGGAGCTGTTTTTT | CSARAWLAGTGELFF
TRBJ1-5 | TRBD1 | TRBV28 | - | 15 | TGTGCCAGCAGTCCCCTGGGACAGGGCGACCAGCCCCAGCATTTT | CASSPLGQGDQPQHF
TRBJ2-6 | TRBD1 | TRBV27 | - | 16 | TGTGCCAGCAGTTTACCGACAGGGGCTGGGGCCAACGTCCTGACTTTC | CASSLPTGAGANVLTF
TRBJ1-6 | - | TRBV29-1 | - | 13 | TGCAGCGTTGCCCTTGAGAACAATTCACCCCTCCACTTT | CSVALENNSPLHF
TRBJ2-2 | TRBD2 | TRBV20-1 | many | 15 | TGCAGTGCCAAAACTAGCGGGAGAGACACCGGGGAGCTGTTTTTT | CSAKTSGRDTGELFF